These 30 T cell receptor beta chains came from one sample sequenced in a study of T cells expressing NK-cell markers (dated by TCRdb to the early 2020s). The library was prepared using 5' RACE. These reads were obtained on an Illumina HiSeq 2000. After reprocessing by TCRdb, each CDR3 protein sequence is one entry, and no DNA is given. The data table for this sample lists about 400,000 distinct CDR3 sequences. Clones ranked in the top ten supply about 10% of the sample. Sequenced: blood T cells: a sorted CD56 or NKG2C T cell subset, CD4+ or CD8+ T cells, or bulk PBMC T cells (not recorded which). The receptors here all came from a woman aged 45-59 years in good health. Donor details come from another sample of the same person, matched by shared clones.

This chain uses TRBV12-5 with TRBJ2-1. CDR3 length equals 11 residues. Germline V gives CDR1 LGHNT, CDR2 FRNRAP. The CDR3 here is CASGAYNEQFF.

This chain links TRBV19 with TRBJ1-6; TCRdb selects TRBD1, and the lack of DNA leaves this call unchecked. From germline, CDR1 is LNHDA and CDR2 SQIVND (reference sequence). The CDR3 spans 15 residues. CDR3 protein: CASSRGTVYNSPLHF.

The chain has TRBV6-2 or TRBV6-3 and TRBJ2-1; without DNA, the TCRdb call of TRBD2 cannot be checked. The germline V gene has CDR1 MNHEY and CDR2 SVGEGT. The CDR3 covers 21 residues. CDR3: CASIQVSGLAGEKGSYNEQFF.

This chain uses TRBV7-2 with TRBJ2-3; TCRdb returns TRBD2, unconfirmable since there is no DNA. In germline, CDR1 is SGHTA, CDR2 FQGNSA. The CDR3 spans 16 residues. CDR3 loop: CASSPLGGGWTDTQYF.

The chain combines TRBV9 with TRBJ2-1; TCRdb indicates TRBD1, and absent DNA this call remains unverified. The CDR3 is 15 amino acids. The germline V gene encodes CDR1 SGDLS and CDR2 YYNGEE. The chain's CDR3 is CASSNRDRRTNEQFF.

This chain uses TRBV24-1 with TRBJ2-2; the TCRdb call, TRBD2, lacks DNA for checking. This CDR3 has 13 amino acids. Germline V lookup: CDR1 KGHDR, CDR2 SFDVKD. The CDR3 loop reads CATGRDGTGELFF.

The chain uses TRBV5-1 and TRBJ2-5; the D call from TCRdb, TRBD2, cannot be confirmed without DNA. The V gene's germline CDR1 is SGHRS and CDR2 YFSETQ. The CDR3 consists of 17 residues. The CDR3 region is CASSLGVQRGYQETQYF. Drawing the rest from reference TRBV5-1 and TRBJ2-5, the complete variable domain is KAGVTQTPRYLIKTRGQQVTLSCSPISGHRSVSWYQQTPGQGLQFLFEYFSETQRNKGNFPGRFSGRQFSNSRSEMNVSTLELGDSALYLCASSLGVQRGYQETQYFGPGTRLLVL.

The CDR3 loop reads CSVRGLAGVSSYNEQFF. This chain uses TRBV20-1 with TRBJ2-1; the D gene TCRdb calls, TRBD2, cannot be checked with no DNA. The V gene's germline CDR1 is DFQATT and CDR2 SNEGSKA (reference sequence). The CDR3 has 17 residues.

The V gene is TRBV5-5, the J gene TRBJ2-6; without DNA, the TCRdb call of TRBD1 cannot be checked. Germline assignment: CDR1 SGHKS and CDR2 YYEKEE (reference sequence). This CDR3 comprises 18 residues. This CDR3 is CASSWEWTGLSGANVLTF.

The genes are TRBV5-4 and TRBJ2-1; lacking DNA, the TRBD1 call made by TCRdb goes unchecked. Germline V lookup: CDR1 SGHNT, CDR2 YYREEE (reference sequence). CDR3 length: 14 residues. The CDR3 is CASSGQGANNEQFF.

The chain joins TRBV12-3 or TRBV12-4 to TRBJ2-3; TCRdb's D call of TRBD2 is untestable without DNA. CDR3 length: 16 residues. CDR3 in amino acids: CASSFPRGPSTDTQYF.

This chain links TRBV6-5 with TRBJ2-5. The CDR3 has 14 amino acids. CDR1 MNHEY and CDR2 SVGAGI come from the germline V gene. CDR3 protein: CASSYSRHQETQYF.

The gene calls are TRBV7-2 and TRBJ2-5; as DNA is missing, the TRBD2 call by TCRdb cannot be tested. The CDR3 length is 16 residues. From germline, CDR1 is SGHTA and CDR2 FQGNSA. The CDR3 reads CASSSVWTSGKETQYF.

The chain recombines TRBV28 with TRBJ1-6. Germline V lookup: CDR1 MDHEN, CDR2 SYDVKM. The CDR3 totals 15 residues. CDR3 residues: CASSLRRSGSSPLHF.

The genes are TRBV6-4 and TRBJ2-2. CDR1 is MRHNA and CDR2 is SNTAGT in the germline V gene. This CDR3 has 13 residues. The CDR3 reads CASKERSTGELFF.

The chain couples TRBV20-1 to TRBJ2-2; TCRdb returns TRBD2, unconfirmable since there is no DNA. The CDR3 runs 14 residues. Per the germline V gene, CDR1 is DFQATT and CDR2 is SNEGSKA (reference sequence). Here the CDR3 reads CSAYAGVGTGELFF.

The V call is TRBV5-1, the J call TRBJ2-2; no DNA is available, so the TRBD2 call from TCRdb remains unchecked. The CDR3 spans 15 residues. Germline V gene data show CDR1 as SGHRS and CDR2 as YFSETQ. CDR3 loop: CASSLNAGVSGELFF.

J is TRBJ2-2 and V is TRBV2; TCRdb names TRBD2, which stays unverified in the absence of DNA. Germline-derived CDR1 and CDR2 are SNHLY and FYNNEI. This CDR3 spans 11 amino acids. CDR3 region: CASSVLSGLFF. The full variable domain, completed using reference TRBV2 and TRBJ2-2, is EPEVTQTPSHQVTQMGQEVILRCVPISNHLYFYWYRQILGQKVEFLVSFYNNEISEKSEIFDDQFSVERPDGSNFTLKIRSTKLEDSAMYFCASSVLSGLFFGEGSRLTVL.

This chain links TRBV29-1 with TRBJ2-7; TCRdb lists TRBD2, though no DNA is available to test this call. Germline lookup yields CDR1 SQVTM and CDR2 ANQGSEA. This CDR3 is built from 15 residues. The CDR3: CSATTGTSGFYEQYF.

The CDR3 is CASSSSWGTVANYGYTF. The J gene is TRBJ1-2, the V gene TRBV11-2; TCRdb designates TRBD1, a call that cannot be tested without DNA. This CDR3 has 17 residues. From germline, CDR1 is SGHAT and CDR2 FQNNGV.

V usage is TRBV6-2 or TRBV6-3 and J usage is TRBJ2-1; as DNA is missing, the TRBD1 call by TCRdb cannot be tested. The CDR3 is 15 residues long. Germline lookup yields CDR1 MNHEY and CDR2 SVGEGT. CDR3 amino acids: CASRVTGVRYNEQFF.

This chain joins TRBV7-8 and TRBJ2-1; TCRdb outputs TRBD1, but without DNA this stays unchecked. The CDR3 covers 15 residues. In germline, CDR1 is SGHVS, CDR2 FQNEAQ. Here the CDR3 reads CASSLSGAGYNEQFF.

V and J are TRBV6-6 and TRBJ2-4. Germline CDR1 reads MNHNY; CDR2 reads SVGAGI (reference sequence). The CDR3 extends over 14 amino acids. CDR3 loop: CASSYVEAKNIQYF.

This sequence joins TRBV3-1 and TRBJ1-2. The CDR3 runs 12 residues. From germline, CDR1 is LGHDT and CDR2 YNNKEL (reference sequence). The CDR3 here is CASSRLGRGYTF.

The chain couples TRBV3-1 to TRBJ1-2. The CDR3 spans 14 residues. Germline V gives CDR1 LGHDT, CDR2 YNNKEL (reference sequence). The CDR3 reads CASSQDQGLDGYTF.

The chain links TRBV4-2 to TRBJ2-1; TCRdb's D call of TRBD1 is untestable without DNA. CDR1 is LGHNA, CDR2 YNFKEQ, per germline. The CDR3 extends over 14 amino acids. CDR3 loop: CASSPQWLDMEQFF.

The chain joins TRBV29-1 to TRBJ1-2; TCRdb proposes TRBD1, but this gene call is untestable without DNA. The CDR3 is 15 amino acids. Germline assignment: CDR1 SQVTM and CDR2 ANQGSEA. The CDR3 region is CSVVVAGESIYGYTF.

This sequence joins TRBV7-3 and TRBJ2-6; there is no DNA to check the TCRdb D call of TRBD1. The germline gives CDR1 SGHTA, CDR2 FQGTGA. The CDR3 covers 17 residues. The chain's CDR3 is CASSLTLPGSGANVLTF.

The CDR3 loop reads CASSLVGGYQRQADTQYF. The V gene is TRBV5-5, the J gene TRBJ2-3; TCRdb indicates TRBD1, and absent DNA this call remains unverified. CDR1 and CDR2 (germline): SGHKS, YYEKEE (reference sequence). This CDR3 comprises 18 residues.

The chain carries TRBV18 and TRBJ2-2; the D call from TCRdb, TRBD2, cannot be confirmed without DNA. CDR3 length: 16 residues. Per the germline V gene, CDR1 is KGHSH and CDR2 is LQKENI. The CDR3 protein is CASSPVSGRNTGELFF.